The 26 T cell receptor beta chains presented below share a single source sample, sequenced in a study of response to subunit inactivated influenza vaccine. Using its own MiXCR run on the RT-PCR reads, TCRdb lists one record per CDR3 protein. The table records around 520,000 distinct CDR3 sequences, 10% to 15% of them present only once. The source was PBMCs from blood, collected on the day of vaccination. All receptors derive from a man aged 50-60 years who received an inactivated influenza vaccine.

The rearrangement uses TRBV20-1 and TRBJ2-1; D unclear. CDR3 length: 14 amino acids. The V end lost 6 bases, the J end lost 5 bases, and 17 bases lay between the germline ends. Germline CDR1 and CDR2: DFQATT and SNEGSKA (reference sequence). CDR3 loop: CSATRPLNDNEQFF. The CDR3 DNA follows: TGCAGTGCCACGCGACCCCTCAACGACAATGAGCAGTTCTTC.

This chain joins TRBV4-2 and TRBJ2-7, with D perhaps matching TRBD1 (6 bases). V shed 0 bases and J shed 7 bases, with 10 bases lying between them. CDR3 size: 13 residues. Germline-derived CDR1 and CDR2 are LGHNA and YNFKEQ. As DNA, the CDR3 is TGTGCCAGCAGCCAAGATTGGGGGCGGGAGCAGTACTTC. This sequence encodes CASSQDWGREQYF.

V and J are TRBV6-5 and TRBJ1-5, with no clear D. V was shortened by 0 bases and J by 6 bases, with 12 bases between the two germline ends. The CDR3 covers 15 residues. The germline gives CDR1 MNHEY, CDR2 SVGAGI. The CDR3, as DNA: TGTGCCAGCAGTTACTCCGCCTGGACCTCTCAGCCCCAGCATTTT. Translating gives CASSYSAWTSQPQHF.

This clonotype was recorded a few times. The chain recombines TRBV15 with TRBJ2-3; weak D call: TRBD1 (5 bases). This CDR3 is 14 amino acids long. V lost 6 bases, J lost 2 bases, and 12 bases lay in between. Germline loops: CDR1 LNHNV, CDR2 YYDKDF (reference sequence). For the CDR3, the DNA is TGTGCCACCAGAAGGACAAGCGACACAGATACGCAGTATTTT. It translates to CATRRTSDTDTQYF.

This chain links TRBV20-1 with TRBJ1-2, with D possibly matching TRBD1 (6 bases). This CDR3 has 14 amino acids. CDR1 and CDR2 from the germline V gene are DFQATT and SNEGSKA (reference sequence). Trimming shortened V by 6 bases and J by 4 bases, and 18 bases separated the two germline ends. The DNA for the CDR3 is TGCAGTGCCCCCCTCGGGGGCAGGGCCTATGGCTACACCTTC. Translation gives CSAPLGGRAYGYTF.

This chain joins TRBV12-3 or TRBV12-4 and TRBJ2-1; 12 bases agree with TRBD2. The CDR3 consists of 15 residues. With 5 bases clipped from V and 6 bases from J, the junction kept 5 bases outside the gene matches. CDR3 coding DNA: TGTGCCAGCAGTACTAGCGGGAGGCTGGTCAATGAGCAGTTCTTC. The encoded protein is CASSTSGRLVNEQFF.

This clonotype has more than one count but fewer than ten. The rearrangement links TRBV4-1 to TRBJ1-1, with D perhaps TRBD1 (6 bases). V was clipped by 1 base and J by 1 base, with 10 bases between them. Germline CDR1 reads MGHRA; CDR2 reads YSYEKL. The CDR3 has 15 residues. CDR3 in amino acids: CASSQGRGPNTEAFF. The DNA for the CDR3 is TGCGCCAGCAGCCAAGGCAGGGGACCGAACACTGAAGCTTTCTTT.

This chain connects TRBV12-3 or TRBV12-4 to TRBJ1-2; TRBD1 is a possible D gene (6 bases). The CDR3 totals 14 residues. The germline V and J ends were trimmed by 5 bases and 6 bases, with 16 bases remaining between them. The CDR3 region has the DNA TGTGCCAGCAGTCGCCATGGGGACACGGATGGCTACACCTTC. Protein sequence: CASSRHGDTDGYTF.

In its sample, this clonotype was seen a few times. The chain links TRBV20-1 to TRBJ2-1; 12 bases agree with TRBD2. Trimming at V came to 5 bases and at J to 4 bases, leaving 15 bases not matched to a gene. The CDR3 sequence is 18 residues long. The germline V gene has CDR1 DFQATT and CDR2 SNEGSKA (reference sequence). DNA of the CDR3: TGCAGTGCTTCACCGGGACTAGCGGGCCTCCTCTTTTACAATGAGCAGTTCTTC. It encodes CSASPGLAGLLFYNEQFF.

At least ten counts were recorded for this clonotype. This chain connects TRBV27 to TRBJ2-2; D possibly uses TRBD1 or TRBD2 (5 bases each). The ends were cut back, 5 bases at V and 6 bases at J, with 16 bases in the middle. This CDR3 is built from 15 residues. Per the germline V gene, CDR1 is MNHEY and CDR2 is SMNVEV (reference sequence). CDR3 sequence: CASSPTFRGAGELFF. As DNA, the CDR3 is TGTGCCAGCAGTCCCACCTTTCGAGGGGCCGGGGAGCTGTTTTTT.

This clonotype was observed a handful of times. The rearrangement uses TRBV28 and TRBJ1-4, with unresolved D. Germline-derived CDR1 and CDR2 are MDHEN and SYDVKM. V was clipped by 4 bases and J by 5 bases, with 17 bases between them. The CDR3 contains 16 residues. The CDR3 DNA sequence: TGTGCCAGCAGTTCTCGCCATGGCTCAATGAATGAAAAACTGTTTTTT. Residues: CASSSRHGSMNEKLFF.

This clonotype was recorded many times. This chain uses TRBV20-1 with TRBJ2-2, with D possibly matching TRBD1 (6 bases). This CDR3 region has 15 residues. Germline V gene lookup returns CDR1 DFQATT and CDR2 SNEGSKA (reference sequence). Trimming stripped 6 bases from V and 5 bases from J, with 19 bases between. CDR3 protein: CSAPVRGRGTGELFF. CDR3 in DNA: TGCAGTGCCCCTGTCAGGGGCAGGGGTACCGGGGAGCTGTTTTTT.

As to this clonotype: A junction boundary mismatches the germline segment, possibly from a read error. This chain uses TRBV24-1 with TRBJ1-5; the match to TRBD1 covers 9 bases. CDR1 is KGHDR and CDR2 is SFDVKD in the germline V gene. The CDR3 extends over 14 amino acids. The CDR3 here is CATSGQGTDHPQHF. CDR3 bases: TGTGCCACCTCAGGACAGGGGACTGATCACCCCCAGCATTTT.

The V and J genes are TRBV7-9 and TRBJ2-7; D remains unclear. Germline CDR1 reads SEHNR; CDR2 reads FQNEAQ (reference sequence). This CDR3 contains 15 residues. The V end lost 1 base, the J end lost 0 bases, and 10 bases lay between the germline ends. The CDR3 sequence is CASSLEHGDSYEQYF. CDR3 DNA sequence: TGTGCCAGCAGCTTAGAACACGGCGACTCCTACGAGCAGTACTTC.

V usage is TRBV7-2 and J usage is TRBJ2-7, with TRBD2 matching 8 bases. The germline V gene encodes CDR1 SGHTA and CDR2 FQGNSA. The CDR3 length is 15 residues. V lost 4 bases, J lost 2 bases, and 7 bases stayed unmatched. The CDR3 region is CASSSTGTSAYEQYF. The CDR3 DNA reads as TGTGCCAGCAGCTCCACCGGGACTAGTGCCTACGAGCAGTACTTC.

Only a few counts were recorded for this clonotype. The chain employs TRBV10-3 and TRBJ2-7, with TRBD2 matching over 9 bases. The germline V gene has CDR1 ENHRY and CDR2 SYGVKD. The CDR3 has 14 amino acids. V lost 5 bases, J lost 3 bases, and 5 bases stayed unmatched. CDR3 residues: CAISPGLADYEQYF. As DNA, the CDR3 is TGTGCCATCAGTCCGGGACTAGCAGACTACGAGCAGTACTTC.

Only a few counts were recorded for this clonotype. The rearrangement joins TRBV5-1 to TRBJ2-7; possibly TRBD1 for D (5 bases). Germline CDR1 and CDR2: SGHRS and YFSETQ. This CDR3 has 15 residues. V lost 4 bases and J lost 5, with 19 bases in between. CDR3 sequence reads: CASSPWTLGDHEQYF. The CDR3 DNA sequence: TGCGCCAGCAGCCCTTGGACACTTGGGGATCACGAGCAGTACTTC.

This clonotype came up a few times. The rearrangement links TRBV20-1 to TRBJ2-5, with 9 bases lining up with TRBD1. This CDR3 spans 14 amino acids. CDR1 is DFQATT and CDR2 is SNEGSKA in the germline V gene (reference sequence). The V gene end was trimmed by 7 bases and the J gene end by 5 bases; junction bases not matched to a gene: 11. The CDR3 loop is CSVPLRQGGETQYF. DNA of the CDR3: TGCAGTGTTCCCCTCAGACAGGGGGGGGAGACCCAGTACTTC.

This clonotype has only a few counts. CDR3 region: CASSIGVGLAPEQFF. In DNA, the CDR3 is TGTGCCAGTAGTATAGGAGTGGGACTAGCGCCTGAGCAGTTCTTC. The chain uses TRBV19 and TRBJ2-1, with TRBD2 identical over 10 bases. CDR3 size: 15 residues. V trimming: 1 base; J trimming: 9 bases; junction bases outside the gene matches: 6. Germline lookup yields CDR1 LNHDA and CDR2 SQIVND (reference sequence).

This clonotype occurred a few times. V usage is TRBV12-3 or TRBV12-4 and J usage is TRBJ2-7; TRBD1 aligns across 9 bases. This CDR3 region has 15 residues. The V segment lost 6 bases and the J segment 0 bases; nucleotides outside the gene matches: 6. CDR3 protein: CASSFYRGPSYEQYF. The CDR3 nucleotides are TGTGCCAGCAGCTTCTACAGGGGGCCCTCCTACGAGCAGTACTTC.

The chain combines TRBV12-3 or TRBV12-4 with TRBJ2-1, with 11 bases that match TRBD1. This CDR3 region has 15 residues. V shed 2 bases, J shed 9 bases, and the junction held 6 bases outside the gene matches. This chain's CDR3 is CASSLRTGGLPEQFF. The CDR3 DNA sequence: TGTGCCAGCAGTTTAAGGACAGGGGGCCTTCCTGAGCAGTTCTTC.

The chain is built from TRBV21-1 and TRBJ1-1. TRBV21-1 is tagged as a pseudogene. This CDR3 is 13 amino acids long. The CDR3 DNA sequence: TGTGCCAGCAGCAAAGAAGTGAACACTGAAGCTTTCTTT. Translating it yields CASSKEVNTEAFF.

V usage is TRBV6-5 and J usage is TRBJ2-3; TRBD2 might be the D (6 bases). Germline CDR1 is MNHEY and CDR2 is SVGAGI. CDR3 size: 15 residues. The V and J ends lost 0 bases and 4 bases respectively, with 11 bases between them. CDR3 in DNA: TGTGCCAGCAGTTACTCGGGGCGGGGCCCAGATACGCAGTATTTT. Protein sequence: CASSYSGRGPDTQYF.

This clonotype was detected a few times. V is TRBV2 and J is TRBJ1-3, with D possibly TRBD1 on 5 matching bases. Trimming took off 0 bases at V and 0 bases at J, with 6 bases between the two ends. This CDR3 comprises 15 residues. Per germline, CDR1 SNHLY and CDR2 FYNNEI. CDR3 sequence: CASSEARGSGNTIYF. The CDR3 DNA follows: TGTGCCAGCAGTGAAGCTAGGGGCTCTGGAAACACCATATATTTT. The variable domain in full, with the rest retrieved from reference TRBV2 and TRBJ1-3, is EPEVTQTPSHQVTQMGQEVILRCVPISNHLYFYWYRQILGQKVEFLVSFYNNEISEKSEIFDDQFSVERPDGSNFTLKIRSTKLEDSAMYFCASSEARGSGNTIYFGEGSWLTVV.

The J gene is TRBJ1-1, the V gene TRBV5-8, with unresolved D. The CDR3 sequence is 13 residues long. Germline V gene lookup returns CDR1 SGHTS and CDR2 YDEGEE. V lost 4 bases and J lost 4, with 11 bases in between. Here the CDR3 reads CASSPPWLTEAFF. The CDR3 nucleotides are TGTGCCAGCAGCCCCCCATGGCTCACTGAAGCTTTCTTT. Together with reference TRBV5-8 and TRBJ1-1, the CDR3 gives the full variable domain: EAGVTQSPTHLIKTRGQQATLRCSPISGHTSVYWYQQALGLGLQFLLWYDEGEERNRGNFPPRFSGRQFPNYSSELNVNALELEDSALYLCASSPPWLTEAFFGQGTRLTVV.

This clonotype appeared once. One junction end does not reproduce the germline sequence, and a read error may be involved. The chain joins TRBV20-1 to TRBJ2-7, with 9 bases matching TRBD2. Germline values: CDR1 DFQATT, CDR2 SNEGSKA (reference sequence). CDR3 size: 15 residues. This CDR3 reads CRARPGLANSYEQYF. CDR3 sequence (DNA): TGCAGAGCTAGACCCGGACTAGCGAACTCCTACGAGCAGTACTTC.